Listed below are T cell receptor beta chains from one sample, sequenced in a study of T cell responses to AZD1222 COVID-19 vaccine. Profiled with immunoSEQ multiplex PCR; TCRdb holds only in-frame clones, not every one. The table lists around 100,000 clones, roughly 90% of them singletons. Specimen: peripheral blood, collected on day 0 of AZD1222 vaccination. Source of these receptors: an adult in good health. Both conserved end residues are part of each CDR3. The D gene is left open where the match is weak. Clone size appears in some rows only: once, few, many, or a class for an expanded clone.

size	J	D	V	DNA	CDR3
once	TRBJ2-1	-	TRBV24-1	TGTGCCACCGGTCAGGGTTCTATTCCTGAGCAGTTCTTC	CATGQGSIPEQFF
-	TRBJ1-5	TRBD1	TRBV28	TGTGCCAGCAGTTTCAGTCACAGGGGACATAGCAATCAGCCCCAGCATTTT	CASSFSHRGHSNQPQHF
-	TRBJ2-7	-	TRBV18	TGTGCCAGCTCACCACCACGGGGAATTGGAGACGAGCAGTACTTC	CASSPPRGIGDEQYF
-	TRBJ2-7	TRBD2	TRBV15	TGTGCCACCAGCAGAGGACCCCTTTTCCGCGGGAGGGAATACGAGCAGTACTTC	CATSRGPLFRGREYEQYF
-	TRBJ1-6	TRBD1	TRBV6-6	TGTGCCAGCAGGGGACAGGGAAATTCACCCCTCCACTTT	CASRGQGNSPLHF
once	TRBJ1-1	-	TRBV5-1	TGCGCCAGCAGCACAGTTACAGGGAGAACTGAAGCTTTCTTT	CASSTVTGRTEAFF
-	TRBJ2-7	-	TRBV4-2	TGTGCCAGCAGCCCTAACAGGGGAGGCTACGAGCAGTACTTC	CASSPNRGGYEQYF
-	TRBJ1-5	TRBD1	TRBV25-1	TGTGCCAGCAGTGAAAGCAGGGGGTATCGCAATCAGCCCCAGCATTTT	CASSESRGYRNQPQHF
-	TRBJ1-3	-	TRBV12-3/TRBV12-4	TGTGCCAGCAGTCCCGGGGGGGGAAGCACCATATATTTT	CASSPGGGSTIYF
-	TRBJ2-3	-	TRBV21-1	TGTGCCAGTACCCGCGGCGTCGACTCTGGCACAGATACGCAGTATTTT	CASTRGVDSGTDTQYF
once	TRBJ2-6	-	TRBV4-1	TGCGCCAGCAGCCAAGAACAGAACTCTGGGGCCAACGTCCTGACTTTC	CASSQEQNSGANVLTF
few	TRBJ1-4	TRBD1	TRBV29-1	TGCAGCGTTGGGGACAGTTGGGAAAAACTGTTTTTT	CSVGDSWEKLFF
few	TRBJ1-1	TRBD1	TRBV3-1/TRBV3-2	TGTGCCAGCAGCCATAGGGACAGGGGGACTGAAGCTTTCTTT	CASSHRDRGTEAFF
-	TRBJ1-4	-	TRBV27	TGTGCCAGCAGTTTATCGTTCGCAACTAATGAAAAACTGTTTTTT	CASSLSFATNEKLFF
-	TRBJ1-1	-	TRBV7-2	TGTGCCAGCAGCTTAAACGAGGCAGACCCGGGGTCTTACACTGAAGCTTTCTTT	CASSLNEADPGSYTEAFF
-	TRBJ2-1	-	TRBV2	TGTGCCAGCAGGAAGGGAGGTGCGTACAATGAGCAGTTCTTC	CASRKGGAYNEQFF
-	TRBJ2-3	TRBD1	TRBV3-1/TRBV3-2	TGTGCCAGCAGCCTCAGGGGGAGCACAGATACGCAGTATTTT	CASSLRGSTDTQYF
-	TRBJ2-1	-	TRBV11-3	TGTGCCAGCAGCTTCAGAGGTTTATCGGACAATGAGCAGTTCTTC	CASSFRGLSDNEQFF
-	TRBJ1-2	-	TRBV5-6	TGTGCCAGCAGCCCTGACAGAACAGCTAACTATGGCTACACCTTC	CASSPDRTANYGYTF
-	TRBJ2-7	-	TRBV7-9	TGTGCCAGCAGCTTAACGGGGATCGAGCAGTACTTC	CASSLTGIEQYF
-	TRBJ2-7	-	TRBV7-9	TGTGCCAGCAGCTTAAGGCAGGGTAATGAGCAGTACTTC	CASSLRQGNEQYF
-	TRBJ2-2	-	TRBV7-9	TGTGCCAGCAGCTCAGAGGCCAGGGGAAGAGCCGGGGAGCTGTTTTTT	CASSSEARGRAGELFF
-	TRBJ1-6	-	TRBV19	TGTGCCAGTAGAGCGGGCAGGGAGTCACCCCTCCACTTT	CASRAGRESPLHF
-	TRBJ2-7	-	TRBV5-1	TGCGCCAGCAGCTTGAGGGACGAGCAGTACTTC	CASSLRDEQYF
-	TRBJ2-7	TRBD1	TRBV11-2	TGTGCCAGCAGCACTAAGGGACAGGGAGGGAGCGAGCAGTACTTC	CASSTKGQGGSEQYF
-	TRBJ2-3	-	TRBV29-1	TGCAGCGCCGTTACCTTAGCGGTCCTGACAGATACGCAGTATTTT	CSAVTLAVLTDTQYF
-	TRBJ2-7	-	TRBV12-3/TRBV12-4	TGTGCCAGCAGTCGTAACAGGGCCGAGCAGTACTTC	CASSRNRAEQYF
-	TRBJ2-3	-	TRBV13	TGTGCCAGCAGCCAAGACCGATTCACAGATACGCAGTATTTT	CASSQDRFTDTQYF
-	TRBJ2-1	TRBD2	TRBV30	TGTGCCTGGTGCCCTGGACTAGCGGGATTCAGCTCCTACAATGAGCAGTTCTTC	CAWCPGLAGFSSYNEQFF
-	TRBJ2-2	-	TRBV7-2	TGTGCCAGCAGCTTAGCGGTAGGGGGTAACACCGGGGAGCTGTTTTTT	CASSLAVGGNTGELFF
once	TRBJ2-5	-	TRBV5-1	TGCGCCAGCAGAGGAGAGACCCAGTACTTC	CASRGETQYF